This record concerns one T cell receptor (beta chain) sequence. This clonotype has ten or more counts. What antigen it recognizes has not been identified. No much larger clone is present one base from it, and per-base qualities are unavailable. Libraries of naive CD8 T cells were built from about 21,000 to 970,000 sorted cells, with 10%, 30% or 50% of the purified RNA used. Naive CD8 T cells, defined as CD8+CD4-CCR7+CD45RA+, were FACS-sorted into RLT Plus buffer on a BD FACSAria II. Detection sensitivity was tested by spiking Jurkat RNA equal to some 11 TCR copies' worth into samples containing 20,000-1,000,000 naive CD8 T cells. Enrichment of CD8 T cells was performed with RosetteSep CD8+ T Cell Enrichment Cocktail and Ficoll-Paque, after which ACK red cell lysis was carried out. The source of the sample is a study of molecular identifiers for immune sequencing clone quantification (dated by TCRdb to 2017 to 2018). As for the study more broadly: For a replicate experiment, RNA from 20,000 or 100,000 naive CD8 T cells was divided into five aliquots, of which four were sequenced. CD8 T cells were used in a methods study to benchmark molecular-identifier clustering-based TCR repertoire sequencing (MIDCIRS) and TCR RNA copy counting. Broad study findings and their caveats: Around 2.9 recovered TCR RNA copies per cell were obtained by modeling, versus about 9 by digital PCR, implying a capture efficiency of about 30%. In CMV-specific effector cells, over 98% of molecules were held by clones above 20 RNA copies, whereas under 1% of molecules were held by such clones in naive cells. When barcode sub-clustering was omitted, TCR diversity was inflated by chimeric consensus sequences, with chimeras reaching as high as 47%. The sizes of highly expanded clones could end up underestimated when identical TCR molecules share a barcode. Even against a background of one million naive CD8 T cells, spiked-in Jurkat TCR RNA amounting to a single cell's worth was reported to be detectable. Spiked-in Jurkat TCR RNA (approximately 10 copies' worth), which is not part of the donor repertoire, was contained in the naive libraries.

The CDR3 has 12 amino acids, counting the end cysteine and phenylalanine. Only the CDR3 portion is preserved as DNA: 36 bases, with reading frame beginning at the first base. The trim is 1 base for V and 6 bases for J, with a gap of 1 base between the germline ends. Reading the germline V gene (reference sequence) gives CDR1 LNHDA and CDR2 SQIVND. Libraries were prepared through PCR. The instrument given in TCRdb is Illumina HiSeq 4000. Bulk TCR libraries were generated as previously described, with the TCR primers listed in Table S5 used. Purification of total RNA was performed with the Qiagen AllPrep DNA/RNA kit. Before analysis, reads from multiple sequencing runs of the same library were pooled. In the paper's pipeline: Reads were retained only if the reads had an exact TCR constant sequence, and the retained reads were trimmed to 150 nt and grouped according to their 12-nt molecular barcodes. Reads in each barcode group were sub-clustered using a 15% Levenshtein threshold, and a quality-weighted consensus sequence was built for each RNA molecule. Non-functional sequences were removed, as were lower-count sequences one edit away from another. Barcode sub-clusters with fewer than 20% of the maximum read count were removed, based on fitting two negative binomial distributions. TCRdb handled the public reads itself, with Q25 trimming in fastp and clone calling in MiXCR, and kept productive beta chains. Rows matching on CDR3 protein sequence are summarized as one entry with the most common DNA and genes. TCRdb's processing, not the authors', yielded these V and J calls. Present in this sample are just under 650,000 distinct CDR3 sequences, approximately 20% of which were seen just once. The ten largest clonotypes hold roughly 0.9% of the sample.

The sequence came from a human donor in good health. Some libraries in this study had Jurkat cell RNA spiked in. Specimen: naive CD8+ T cells from blood, with Jurkat cell RNA spiked in. Sample cell subset or site, as interpreted from the label and publication: FACS-sorted CD8+CD4-CCR7+CD45RA+ naive T cells. The rearranged segments are TRBV19 and TRBJ1-6, with the D gene not clear enough to name. The CDR3 has the sequence CASSIVNSPLHF. The base sequence is TGTGCCAGTAGTATAGTTAATTCACCCCTCCACTTT.